Presented here are 17 T cell receptor beta chains from one specimen sequenced in a study of blood T cell repertoires in COVID-19. Sequenced by immunoSEQ multiplex PCR; TCRdb stores in-frame clones only, minus some. The data show about 120,000 clones, roughly two thirds seen once. Sequencing input: peripheral blood. Every receptor here comes from a woman aged 70-85 years with acute or convalescent COVID-19.

The chain links TRBV30 to TRBJ2-7; TRBD2 might be the D (6 bases). There are 15 residues in the CDR3. The V end lost 1 base, the J end lost 6 bases, and 19 bases lay between the germline ends. Germline V gene sequence: CDR1 GTSNPN, CDR2 SVGIG (reference sequence). The CDR3 protein is CAWSGMGGIRPEQYF. CDR3 DNA: TGTGCCTGGAGTGGGATGGGCGGGATAAGGCCCGAGCAGTACTTC. Filled out from reference TRBV30 and TRBJ2-7, the complete variable domain reads SQTIHQWPATLVQPVGSPLSLECTVEGTSNPNLYWYRQAAGRGLQLLFYSVGIGQISSEVPQNLSASRPQDRQFILSSKKLLLSDSGFYLCAWSGMGGIRPEQYFGPGTRLTVT.

In this sample, this clone turned up a few times. The chain links TRBV18 to TRBJ2-3, with 13 bases aligning to TRBD2. This CDR3 has 16 residues. Germline V gene sequence: CDR1 KGHSH, CDR2 LQKENI. V gave up 3 bases and J gave up 4 bases; unmatched junction bases: 4. The CDR3 sequence is CASSPVGLAGADTQYF. The CDR3 DNA sequence: TGTGCCAGCTCACCGGTAGGACTAGCGGGAGCAGATACGCAGTATTTT.

Only one count was recorded for this clone. V and J are TRBV5-1 and TRBJ1-1; TRBD1 matches 7 bases. Germline V gene lookup returns CDR1 SGHRS and CDR2 YFSETQ. J was trimmed by 0 bases and V by 0 bases; bases with no gene match: 8. This CDR3 is built from 17 residues. The CDR3 coding sequence is TGCGCCAGCAGCTTGGTACCCCGGGACAGCATGAACACTGAAGCTTTCTTT. Residues: CASSLVPRDSMNTEAFF.

This clone was seen a few times. The chain couples TRBV24-1 to TRBJ1-2; the D is unclear. Deletions cut 3 bases from V and 5 bases from J, with 6 bases between. The CDR3 contains 12 residues. The germline gives CDR1 KGHDR, CDR2 SFDVKD. In nucleotides, the CDR3 is TGTGCCACCAGTGATAACGGTTATGGCTACACCTTC. Translating it yields CATSDNGYGYTF.

This clone was recorded a few times. The rearrangement uses TRBV28 and TRBJ2-1; D is possibly TRBD2 (5 bases). Trimming left V 3 bases short and J 6 bases short, with 6 bases between. The CDR3 sequence is 12 residues long. CDR1 is MDHEN, CDR2 SYDVKM, per germline. The CDR3 spells CASSFTSNEQFF. Here the CDR3 DNA reads TGTGCCAGCAGTTTTACTAGCAATGAGCAGTTCTTC.

This chain connects TRBV19 to TRBJ1-5, with 7 bases lining up with TRBD1. The V gene's germline CDR1 is LNHDA and CDR2 SQIVND (reference sequence). With 2 bases clipped from V and 6 bases from J, the junction kept 7 bases outside the gene matches. The length of the CDR3 is 15 residues. CDR3 protein: CASSIRQGGTQPQHF. Written as DNA, the CDR3 is TGTGCCAGTAGTATAAGACAGGGCGGGACTCAGCCCCAGCATTTT.

This sequence joins TRBV28 and TRBJ1-2, with a possible D match to TRBD1 (5 bases). Germline values: CDR1 MDHEN, CDR2 SYDVKM. The CDR3 contains 16 residues. Trimming took 10 bases from V and 3 from J, leaving 24 bases between them. The CDR3 nucleotides read TGTGCCATCCAAGGGGAGGCCTCAACAATCCACTATGGCTACACCTTC. Residues: CAIQGEASTIHYGYTF.

The chain has TRBV30 and TRBJ2-1; TRBD2 is a possible D gene (7 bases). Deletions cut 0 bases from V and 6 bases from J, with 12 bases between. This CDR3 has 14 amino acids. CDR1 and CDR2 from the germline V gene are GTSNPN and SVGIG (reference sequence). The CDR3 region is CAWSVGGAINEQFF. Written as DNA, the CDR3 is TGTGCCTGGAGTGTAGGGGGGGCTATCAATGAGCAGTTCTTC.

This clone has just one count. This chain connects TRBV6-1 to TRBJ2-1; 12 nucleotides match TRBD2. CDR1 and CDR2 from the germline V gene are MNHNS and SASEGT. The ends lost 4 bases at V and 4 bases at J; junction bases unmatched: 5. The CDR3 sequence is 16 residues long. This CDR3 reads CASSVVGLAGYNEQFF. DNA for the CDR3: TGTGCCAGCAGTGTTGTGGGACTAGCGGGTTACAATGAGCAGTTCTTC.

V gene TRBV30 combines with J gene TRBJ2-2; TRBD2 agrees at 10 bases. The germline gives CDR1 GTSNPN, CDR2 SVGIG (reference sequence). V trimming: 8 bases; J trimming: 8 bases; junction bases outside the gene matches: 14. CDR3 length: 15 residues. This chain's CDR3 is CATKPGLAEMGELFF. The CDR3 nucleotides are TGTGCCACTAAACCCGGACTAGCGGAGATGGGGGAGCTGTTTTTT.

V is TRBV9 and J is TRBJ2-1; D not certain. Germline V gene sequence: CDR1 SGDLS, CDR2 YYNGEE. With 4 bases removed from V and 5 bases from J, the gap between germline ends came to 7 bases. This CDR3 comprises 12 residues. Here the CDR3 reads CASSTPNNEQFF. The CDR3 DNA is TGTGCCAGCAGCACCCCTAACAATGAGCAGTTCTTC.

The V call is TRBV6-1, the J call TRBJ1-5; the match to TRBD1 covers 10 bases. CDR1 MNHNS and CDR2 SASEGT come from the germline V gene. The CDR3 totals 16 residues. V was pared by 0 bases and J by 6 bases, with 5 bases of the junction left unmatched. The CDR3 sequence is CASSEAWDRGSQPQHF. In DNA form, the CDR3 reads TGTGCCAGCAGTGAAGCCTGGGACAGGGGCTCTCAGCCCCAGCATTTT.

This chain joins TRBV11-2 and TRBJ1-1, with 9 positions matching TRBD1. The CDR3 covers 15 residues. From germline, CDR1 is SGHAT and CDR2 FQNNGV. With V trimmed by 5 bases and J by 1 base, 5 bases remained unmatched. The CDR3 DNA reads TGTGCCAGCAGCCGACGACAGGGGGGGAACACTGAAGCTTTCTTT. This gives the protein CASSRRQGGNTEAFF. Supplemented by reference TRBV11-2 and TRBJ1-1, the full variable domain reads EAGVAQSPRYKIIEKRQSVAFWCNPISGHATLYWYQQILGQGPKLLIQFQNNGVVDDSQLPKDRFSAERLKGVDSTLKIQPAKLEDSAVYLCASSRRQGGNTEAFFGQGTRLTVV.

This clone appeared a few times. The chain has TRBV15 and TRBJ2-2, with D possibly TRBD1 on 6 matching bases. V was pared by 7 bases and J by 2 bases, with 14 bases between. Germline CDR1 and CDR2: LNHNV and YYDKDF (reference sequence). This CDR3 region has 15 residues. The CDR3 region has the DNA TGTGCCACCAATACAGGGCCTCGAAACACCGGGGAGCTGTTTTTT. It codes for CATNTGPRNTGELFF.

This clone was counted only a few times. The chain has TRBV28 and TRBJ2-2; 9 bases are a match to TRBD2. CDR3 length: 14 residues. The trim removed 7 bases at V and 5 bases at J, leaving 5 bases unmatched. Germline CDR1 MDHEN, CDR2 SYDVKM. The CDR3 sequence: CASILSGGTGELFF. CDR3 bases: TGTGCCAGCATCTTGAGCGGGGGGACCGGGGAGCTGTTTTTT.

The chain couples TRBV5-6 to TRBJ2-7, with unresolved D. This CDR3 has 11 amino acids. CDR1 and CDR2 (germline): SGHDT, YYEEEE. Trimming removed 4 bases at V and 0 bases at J, with 2 bases between. The CDR3 sequence is CASSRSYEQYF. Here the CDR3 DNA reads TGTGCCAGCAGCCGCTCCTACGAGCAGTACTTC.

This clone was detected only a few times. This rearrangement joins TRBV5-4 to TRBJ1-4; D ambiguous. CDR1 is SGHNT, CDR2 YYREEE, per germline (reference sequence). This CDR3 has 13 amino acids. With 0 bases removed from V and 5 bases from J, the gap between germline ends came to 5 bases. The CDR3 DNA reads TGTGCCAGCAGCTTGGGAGGAAATGAAAAACTGTTTTTT. This codes for CASSLGGNEKLFF.